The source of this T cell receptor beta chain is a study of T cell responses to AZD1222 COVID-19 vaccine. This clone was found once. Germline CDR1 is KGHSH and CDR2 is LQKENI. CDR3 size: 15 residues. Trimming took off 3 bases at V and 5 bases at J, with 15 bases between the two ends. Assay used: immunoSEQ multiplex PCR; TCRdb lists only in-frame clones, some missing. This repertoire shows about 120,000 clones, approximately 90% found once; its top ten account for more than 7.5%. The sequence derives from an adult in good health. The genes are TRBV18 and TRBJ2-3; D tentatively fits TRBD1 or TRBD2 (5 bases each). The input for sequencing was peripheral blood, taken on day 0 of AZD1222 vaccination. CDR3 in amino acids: CASSPQGSEIDTQYF. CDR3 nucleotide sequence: TGTGCCAGCTCACCCCAGGGTAGCGAGATAGATACGCAGTATTTT.